The clone carrying this TCR beta chain was seen only a few times. The antigen is unknown. The sample comes from a study of cytomegalovirus exposure and HLA in healthy donors. Study conclusions and caveats: Association of a missense DCLRE1C variant with TCR beta V- and J-gene trimming was reported in a later analysis. Accurate predictions that matched the HLA-A and HLA-B alleles of most subjects were reportedly made from TCR beta sequences.

Trimming took off 2 bases at V and 3 bases at J, with 11 bases between the two ends. Germline V gene data show CDR1 as SGHNT and CDR2 as YYREEE (reference sequence). The CDR3 runs to 15 residues. This PCR relied on a set of 60 Vbeta primers and 13 Jbeta primers. The repertoire was sequenced with immunoSEQ multiplex PCR; TCRdb's copy has only in-frame clones and lacks some. The sample includes 85,000 to 130,000 clones, around 80% of them seen just once. These donors counted as nominally healthy when sampled, but unrecorded immune exposures were likely. The sequenced sample was PBMCs. The rearrangement uses TRBV5-4 and TRBJ2-2; D is perhaps TRBD1 (6 bases). The TCR was taken from a woman aged 45 to 65 in good health and CMV-seropositive. CDR3 sequence: CASSFSRGDTGELFF. The DNA of the CDR3 is TGTGCCAGCAGCTTCTCCAGGGGAGACACCGGGGAGCTGTTTTTT.